The count of the clone carrying this TCR beta chain is one. The data belong to a study of blood T cell repertoires in COVID-19. As for the study in general: Samples came from the United States, Italy and Spain, spanning acute and convalescent COVID-19.

The CDR3 sequence is 15 residues long. CDR1 and CDR2 from the germline V gene are SGDLS and YYNGEE. Deletions cut 4 bases from V and 3 bases from J, with 14 bases between. The participants were between about 18 and 90 years old and came from fewer than 25 US areas. Participant reports of clinical history set cohort assignment. Cohort 3 donors were reported recovered after two negative PCRs, clearance, or symptom resolution. Measured with immunoSEQ multiplex PCR; TCRdb has only the in-frame clones, and not every one. Here the sample spans approximately 140,000 clones, 65% to 90% being singletons. The sample consisted of PBMCs or T cells enriched from blood (not recorded which). The chain joins TRBV9 to TRBJ2-1; tentative D call: TRBD1 (6 bases). This clonotype was sampled from a woman aged 50 to 60 who had recovered from COVID-19. The chain's CDR3 is CASSLRDTNYNEQFF. CDR3 nucleotide sequence: TGTGCCAGCAGCCTCCGGGACACTAACTACAATGAGCAGTTCTTC.